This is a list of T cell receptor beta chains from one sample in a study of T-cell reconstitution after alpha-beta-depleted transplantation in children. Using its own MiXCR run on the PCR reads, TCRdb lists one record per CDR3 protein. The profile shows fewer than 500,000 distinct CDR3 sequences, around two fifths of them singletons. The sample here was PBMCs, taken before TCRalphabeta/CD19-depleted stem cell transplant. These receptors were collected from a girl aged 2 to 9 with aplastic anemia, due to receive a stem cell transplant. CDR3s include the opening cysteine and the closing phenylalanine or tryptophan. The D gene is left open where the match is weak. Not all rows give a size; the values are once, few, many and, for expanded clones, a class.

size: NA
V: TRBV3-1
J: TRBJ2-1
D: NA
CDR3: CASSQPMVVGSHNEQFF
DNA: TGTGCCTCCTCCCAGCCGATGGTGGTGGGGAGCCACAATGAGCAGTTCTTC

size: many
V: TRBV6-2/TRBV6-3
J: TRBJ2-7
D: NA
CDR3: CASSDKAVSGSYEQYF
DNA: TGTGCCAGCAGTGACAAGGCGGTCAGCGGCTCCTACGAGCAGTACTTC

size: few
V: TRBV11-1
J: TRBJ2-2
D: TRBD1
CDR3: CASSSQGARTGELFF
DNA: TGTGCCAGCAGCTCACAGGGGGCGCGAACCGGGGAGCTGTTTTTT

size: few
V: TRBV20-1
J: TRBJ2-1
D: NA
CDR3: CSARDNGGHNEQFF
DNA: TGCAGTGCTAGAGATAACGGCGGGCACAATGAGCAGTTCTTC

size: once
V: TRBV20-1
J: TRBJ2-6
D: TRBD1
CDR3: CSAELSGQGALGANVLTF
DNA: TGCAGTGCTGAACTCTCGGGACAGGGGGCGCTTGGGGCCAACGTCCTGACTTTC

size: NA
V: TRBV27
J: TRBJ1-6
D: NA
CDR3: CASSPGVGGDSPLHF
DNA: TGTGCCAGCAGTCCCGGTGTCGGCGGGGATTCACCCCTCCACTTT

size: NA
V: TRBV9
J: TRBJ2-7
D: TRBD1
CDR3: CASSNGQGKHEQYF
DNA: TGTGCCAGCAGCAACGGACAGGGTAAACACGAGCAGTACTTC

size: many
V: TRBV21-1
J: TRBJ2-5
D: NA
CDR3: CASSKPPPQGPGETQYF
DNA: TGTGCCAGCAGCAAACCACCCCCTCAGGGCCCCGGGGAGACCCAGTACTTC

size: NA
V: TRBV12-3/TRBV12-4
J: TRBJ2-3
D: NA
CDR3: CASSFRGSFTDTQYF
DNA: TGTGCCAGCAGTTTCCGAGGCTCCTTCACAGATACGCAGTATTTT

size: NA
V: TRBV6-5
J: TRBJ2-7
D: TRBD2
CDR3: CASSYMGGEQYF
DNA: TGTGCCAGCAGTTACATGGGGGGGGAGCAGTACTTC

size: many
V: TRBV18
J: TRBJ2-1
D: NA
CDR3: CASSLLEGSSYNEQFF
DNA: TGTGCCAGCTCACTTCTTGAGGGGAGCTCCTACAATGAGCAGTTCTTC

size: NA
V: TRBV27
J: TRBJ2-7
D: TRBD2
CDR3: CASSFRTSGRTYEQYF
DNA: TGTGCCAGCAGTTTCAGGACTAGCGGGAGGACCTACGAGCAGTACTTC

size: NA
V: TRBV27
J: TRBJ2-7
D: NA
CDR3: CASSLRRGYEQYF
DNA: TGTGCCAGCAGTTTACGGAGGGGCTACGAGCAGTACTTC

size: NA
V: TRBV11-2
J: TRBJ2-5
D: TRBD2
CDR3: CASSLVRKGLAGGETQYF
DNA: TGTGCCAGCAGCCTAGTCCGGAAGGGACTAGCGGGAGGAGAGACCCAGTACTTC